One and the same sample provided the 30 T cell receptor beta chains below, sequenced in a study of T cell clonality in common variable immunodeficiency. Their antigens are not known. TCRdb's table, derived via immunoSEQ multiplex PCR, lists solely in-frame clones and lacks some. In total the sample includes about 26,000 clones, none of them seen once. Overall study results and limits: Common variable immunodeficiency TCR beta sequences reportedly had fewer deletions and N-nucleotide insertions.

The source material was peripheral blood mononuclear cells. Receptor source: a human donor with common variable immunodeficiency.

This clone has a count of ten or more. The read comes to an end 3 residues before the CDR3 does, leaving the germline J gene to fill in the end. Additional DNA sequences in this sample encode the identical CDR3. This sequence joins TRBV7-9 and TRBJ2-7; possible D gene TRBD2, 5 bases. Trimming left V 2 bases short and J 5 bases short, with 10 bases between. The germline V gene has CDR1 SEHNR and CDR2 FQNEAQ (reference sequence). The CDR3 contains 13 residues. The CDR3 is CASSLRGIDEQYF. The sequenced CDR3 bases are TGTGCCAGCAGCTTACGGGGAATCGACGAG.

Notes on this clone: Sequencing ends 3 residues short of the CDR3 end; the germline J gene provides the rest. This sequence joins TRBV7-6 and TRBJ1-5; D perhaps matches TRBD1 (5 bases). The CDR3 sequence is 15 residues long. The V end was cut by 3 bases, the J end by 7 bases, with 16 bases between. From germline, CDR1 is SGHVS and CDR2 FNYEAQ. The CDR3 sequence is CASSLGRGSKQPQHF. The CDR3 DNA, read in part, is TGTGCCAGCAGCTTGGGGAGGGGAAGTAAGCAGCCC.

This clone was seen ten or more times. The CDR3 is CATPGQGFGNTIYF. The CDR3 bases that were read are TGTGCCACACCCGGACAGGGCTTTGGAAACACC. J is TRBJ1-3 and V is TRBV30, with TRBD1 identical over 8 bases. The CDR3 is cut off 3 residues early in the read; its end comes from the germline J gene. J was trimmed by 3 bases and V by 8 bases; bases with no gene match: 9. The germline gives CDR1 GTSNPN, CDR2 SVGIG (reference sequence). This CDR3 region has 14 residues.

Regarding this clone: The read is 3 residues too short to cover the CDR3 end, so that end is filled in from the germline J gene. This chain connects TRBV6-1 to TRBJ1-2; D uncertain. The CDR3 contains 13 residues. V was pared by 2 bases and J by 4 bases, with 8 bases between. The germline CDR1 and CDR2 sequences are MNHNS and SASEGT. CDR3 DNA (partial): TGTGCCAGCAGTGAAAGAGCTTTCTATGGC. Amino acids: CASSERAFYG. The entire CDR3 is CASSERAFYGYTF.

This clone was detected many times. CDR3 DNA, as far as it was read: TGTGCCAGTAGTGACGCCGGGACTAGCGGCTACGAG. This gives the protein CASSDAGTSGYE. The whole CDR3 sequence is CASSDAGTSGYEQYF. This chain joins TRBV19 and TRBJ2-7, with 11 bases that match TRBD2. The read comes to an end 3 residues before the CDR3 does, leaving the germline J gene to fill in the end. CDR3 length: 15 amino acids. The germline CDR1 and CDR2 sequences are LNHDA and SQIVND (reference sequence). The V segment lost 5 bases and the J segment 3 bases; nucleotides outside the gene matches: 6. The full variable domain, with the rest looked up from reference TRBV19 and TRBJ2-7, is DGGITQSPKYLFRKEGQNVTLSCEQNLNHDAMYWYRQDPGQGLRLIYYSQIVNDFQKGDIAEGYSVSREKKESFPLTVTSAQKNPTAFYLCASSDAGTSGYEQYFGPGTRLTVT.

As for this clone: Read data end 3 residues before the CDR3 end; the end is taken from the germline J gene. This sequence joins TRBV2 and TRBJ2-2; 9 bases are shared with TRBD1. The CDR3 runs to 15 residues. Trimming cost V 5 bases and J 3 bases; bases outside gene matches: 4. Germline V gene lookup returns CDR1 SNHLY and CDR2 FYNNEI. This chain's CDR3 is CASSSGTGHTGELFF. CDR3 bases read: TGTGCCAGCAGTTCCGGGACAGGGCACACCGGGGAG.

This clone was detected a few times. The read ends 3 residues before the CDR3 terminus; that terminus is restored from the germline J gene. This chain connects TRBV6-1 to TRBJ1-2, with D tentatively TRBD1 (6 bases). CDR1 and CDR2 from the germline V gene are MNHNS and SASEGT. CDR3 size: 13 residues. CDR3: CASSGTEAPGYTF. The CDR3 bases that were read are TGTGCCAGCAGTGGGACAGAGGCTCCGGGC.

This clone was found many times. Coverage ceases 3 residues before the CDR3 finishes, and the germline J gene fills in the end. The gene calls are TRBV6-1 and TRBJ2-5; tentatively, D is TRBD2 (5 bases). Germline V CDR1 and CDR2: MNHNS, SASEGT. The CDR3 length is 14 residues. V shed 4 bases and J shed 5 bases, with 14 bases lying between them. Partial CDR3 DNA: TGTGCCAGCAGTGCGGGGTGGGAGTGGGAGACC. Amino acid sequence: CASSAGWEWET. The entire CDR3 protein is CASSAGWEWETQYF.

Note on this clone: The CDR3 goes on 3 residues after the read ends, and that part is filled in from the germline J gene. This sequence joins TRBV2 and TRBJ2-7, with a weak D call TRBD2 (8 bases). The germline V and J ends were trimmed by 6 bases and 3 bases, with 15 bases remaining between them. The CDR3 loop spans 14 amino acids. In germline, CDR1 is SNHLY, CDR2 FYNNEI. Incomplete CDR3 DNA: TGTGCCAGCAGAGAACAGGGGACTAGCTACGAG. Translation gives CASREQGTSYE. The entire CDR3 protein is CASREQGTSYEQYF.

This clone occurred many times. The sequence runs out 3 residues before the end of the CDR3; the remainder is reconstructed from the germline J gene. This sequence joins TRBV20-1 and TRBJ2-7, with 11 bases that match TRBD2. With V trimmed by 6 bases and J by 4 bases, 11 bases remained unmatched. Germline V gene data show CDR1 as DFQATT and CDR2 as SNEGSKA (reference sequence). The CDR3 sequence is 15 residues long. The CDR3 bases that were read are TGCAGTGCGGGACTAGCGGACCATGGGAATTACGAG. Translation: CSAGLADHGNYE. The full CDR3 protein is CSAGLADHGNYEQYF.

This clone came up many times. The DNA read from the CDR3 is TGTGCCACGACAGGGTACCACTCTGGGGCCAACGTC. This translates into CATTGYHSGANV. The full CDR3 sequence reads CATTGYHSGANVLTF. V and J are TRBV19 and TRBJ2-6; 7 nucleotides agree with TRBD1. The CDR3 end lies 3 residues beyond the end of the read and is filled in from the germline J gene. V was clipped by 10 bases and J by 0 bases; unmatched bases: 6. This CDR3 has 15 amino acids. Germline CDR1 LNHDA, CDR2 SQIVND (reference sequence).

This clone was seen repeatedly, ten times or more. The CDR3 end lies 3 residues beyond the end of the read and is filled in from the germline J gene. The genes are TRBV29-1 and TRBJ2-3, with a weak D call TRBD1 (6 bases). Trimming removed 7 bases from V and 2 bases from J, with 13 bases in between. CDR1 SQVTM and CDR2 ANQGSEA come from the germline V gene. The CDR3 contains 13 residues. CDR3 DNA (partial): TGCAGCGGGACCCCAGGGGCCACAGATACG. The encoded protein is CSGTPGATDT. The whole CDR3 protein reads CSGTPGATDTQYF.

At least ten counts were recorded for this clone. Read coverage stops 3 residues before the CDR3 terminus; the germline J gene supplies the remainder. V and J are TRBV29-1 and TRBJ2-5; TRBD2 matches at 7 bases. The CDR3 extends over 13 amino acids. V trimming: 3 bases; J trimming: 5 bases; junction bases outside the gene matches: 6. Germline V lookup: CDR1 SQVTM, CDR2 ANQGSEA. CDR3 sequence reads: CSVEASGEETQYF. The sequenced CDR3 bases are TGCAGCGTTGAGGCCAGCGGGGAGGAGACC.

This clone has a count of ten or more. CDR3 bases read: TGCGCCAGCAGCCTGAACAGGGGCGCTGAA. This translates into CASSLNRGAE. The complete CDR3 reads CASSLNRGAEAFF. The V gene is TRBV5-1, the J gene TRBJ1-1; 7 bases fit TRBD1. The CDR3 is cut off 3 residues early in the read; its end comes from the germline J gene. The CDR3 length is 13 residues. V trimming: 4 bases; J trimming: 6 bases; junction bases outside the gene matches: 6. CDR1 and CDR2 (germline): SGHRS, YFSETQ.

A few counts support this clone. With the read ending 3 residues before the CDR3 end, the germline J gene is used to fill in that end. V usage is TRBV5-1 and J usage is TRBJ2-3; the D gene is possibly TRBD2 (6 bases). V lost 6 bases, J lost 0 bases, and 11 bases lay in between. Germline CDR1 reads SGHRS; CDR2 reads YFSETQ. CDR3 length equals 14 residues. The sequenced part of the CDR3 DNA is TGCGCCAGCAAGGAGGGGCTTAGCACAGATACG. It encodes CASKEGLSTDT. The entire CDR3 reads CASKEGLSTDTQYF.

This clone was observed many times. The CDR3 end is not reached by the read, which stops 3 residues before it; the germline J gene fills it in. The rearrangement links TRBV13 to TRBJ1-2, with D possibly matching TRBD1 (5 bases). The CDR3 contains 13 residues. Trimming took 5 bases from V and 7 from J, leaving 14 bases between them. CDR1 is PRHDT, CDR2 FYEKMQ, per germline (reference sequence). The DNA read from the CDR3 is TGTGCCAGCAGCATAGAGGGGATGAGTGGC. The encoded protein is CASSIEGMSG. The full CDR3 reads CASSIEGMSGYTF.

This clone was seen ten or more times. From the germline J gene comes the end of the CDR3, since the read stops 3 residues before it. The chain joins TRBV19 to TRBJ2-6; D is possibly TRBD2 (5 bases). Germline V gives CDR1 LNHDA, CDR2 SQIVND (reference sequence). The V gene lost 3 bases and the J gene lost 4 bases, with 10 bases spanning the gap. The CDR3 loop spans 15 amino acids. CDR3 DNA, as far as it was read: TGTGCCAGTAGTATCTCGGGGTACGGGGCCAACGTC. It translates to CASSISGYGANV. The full CDR3 is CASSISGYGANVLTF.

This clone has at least ten counts. The covered CDR3 bases are TGCGCCAGCAGCTTGATGGGGGCCGACACCGGGGAG. This encodes CASSLMGADTGE. The whole CDR3 sequence is CASSLMGADTGELFF. The chain combines TRBV5-1 with TRBJ2-2; possible D gene TRBD1, 6 bases. The missing CDR3 end, 3 residues past where the read stops, is filled in from the germline J gene. Germline V lookup: CDR1 SGHRS, CDR2 YFSETQ. Trimming shortened V by 1 base and J by 3 bases, and 10 bases separated the two germline ends. The CDR3 extends over 15 amino acids.

This clone occurred a few times. The read stops 3 residues short of the end of the CDR3; the missing end is completed from the germline J gene. This chain links TRBV7-3 with TRBJ2-1; 11 bases agree with TRBD1. Germline V gene data show CDR1 as SGHTA and CDR2 as FQGTGA. The CDR3 consists of 16 residues. The J segment lost 9 bases and the V segment lost 6 bases, leaving 13 bases of the junction unmatched. CDR3 bases read: TGTGCCAGCAGGCAAACCGGGACAGGGGGGGGGTTTGAG. Translated: CASRQTGTGGGFE. In full, the CDR3 is CASRQTGTGGGFEQFF.

As concerns this clone: Read data end 3 residues before the CDR3 end; the end is taken from the germline J gene. The gene calls are TRBV20-1 and TRBJ2-7; 7 bases match TRBD1. CDR3 size: 19 residues. The germline V gene has CDR1 DFQATT and CDR2 SNEGSKA (reference sequence). The trim removed 3 bases at V and 0 bases at J, leaving 20 bases unmatched. The CDR3 bases that were read are TGCAGTGCTAGTTTTTTCGGGACAGCCGCTCGGCTAAGCTCCTACGAG. This sequence encodes CSASFFGTAARLSSYE. The whole CDR3 protein reads CSASFFGTAARLSSYEQYF.

On this clone: With the read ending 3 residues before the CDR3 end, the germline J gene is used to fill in that end. This chain connects TRBV7-6 to TRBJ2-7, with TRBD2 identical over 7 bases. The CDR3 loop spans 15 amino acids. The ends lost 2 bases at V and 4 bases at J; junction bases unmatched: 8. The V gene's germline CDR1 is SGHVS and CDR2 FNYEAQ. CDR3 amino acids: CASSLIGGSYYEQYF. The CDR3 bases that were read are TGTGCCAGCAGCTTAATCGGCGGGAGCTATTACGAG.

This clone was picked up many times. The missing CDR3 end, 3 residues past where the read stops, is filled in from the germline J gene. The rearrangement uses TRBV19 and TRBJ2-7, with 9 positions matching TRBD1. The CDR3 runs 16 residues. Germline-derived CDR1 and CDR2 are LNHDA and SQIVND (reference sequence). V trimming: 1 base; J trimming: 5 bases; junction bases outside the gene matches: 9. The sequenced part of the CDR3 DNA is TGTGCCAGTAGTATAGGGACAGGGGTTCGTGCCGACGAG. Amino acid sequence: CASSIGTGVRADE. The full CDR3 protein reads CASSIGTGVRADEQYF.

This clone was picked up a small number of times. The read comes to an end 3 residues before the CDR3 does, leaving the germline J gene to fill in the end. The rearrangement uses TRBV11-2 and TRBJ2-3; 7 nucleotides match TRBD2. Germline loops: CDR1 SGHAT, CDR2 FQNNGV. The trim removed 4 bases at V and 2 bases at J, leaving 6 bases unmatched. The CDR3 is 15 residues long. The part of the CDR3 DNA that was read is TGTGCCAGCAGCTCCGGACTAGTCATCACAGATACG. As protein: CASSSGLVITDT. The entire CDR3 protein reads CASSSGLVITDTQYF. Full variable domain (outside the CDR3, taken from reference TRBV11-2 and TRBJ2-3): EAGVAQSPRYKIIEKRQSVAFWCNPISGHATLYWYQQILGQGPKLLIQFQNNGVVDDSQLPKDRFSAERLKGVDSTLKIQPAKLEDSAVYLCASSSGLVITDTQYFGPGTRLTVL.

This clone has at least ten counts. The read terminates 3 residues ahead of where the CDR3 ends, so the germline J gene completes it. The chain combines TRBV19 with TRBJ1-1; D may be TRBD1 (6 bases). This CDR3 has 19 amino acids. Trimming took off 0 bases at V and 7 bases at J, with 27 bases between the two ends. Germline V gives CDR1 LNHDA, CDR2 SQIVND (reference sequence). CDR3 region: CASSIDSYPRDPPQGEAFF. The covered CDR3 bases are TGTGCCAGTAGTATAGACTCTTACCCCCGGGACCCCCCACAGGGTGAA.

The CDR3 sequence: CASSLGQGFGETQYF. The part of the CDR3 DNA that was read is TGTGCCAGCAGCCTGGGACAGGGTTTTGGAGAGACC. This rearrangement joins TRBV7-9 to TRBJ2-5, with 9 nucleotides matching TRBD1. Read sequence stops 3 residues before the CDR3 end, and the germline J gene provides the missing end. J lost 4 bases, V lost 5 bases, and 8 bases had no gene match. Germline V gene data show CDR1 as SEHNR and CDR2 as FQNEAQ (reference sequence). This CDR3 contains 15 residues.

This clone was counted many times. The sequenced CDR3 bases are TGCGCCAGCAGCCAGGGCCCGACCTACGAG. This codes for CASSQGPTYE. The CDR3 reads in full as CASSQGPTYEQYF. The rearrangement joins TRBV5-1 to TRBJ2-7, with D tentatively TRBD1 (5 bases). The read ends 3 residues early relative to the CDR3; the germline J gene fills the gap. The V end was cut by 4 bases, the J end by 2 bases, with 10 bases between. The germline V gene encodes CDR1 SGHRS and CDR2 YFSETQ. CDR3 length: 13 amino acids.

Ten or more counts support this clone. With the read ending 3 residues before the CDR3 end, the germline J gene is used to fill in that end. The chain links TRBV4-1 to TRBJ2-4; possibly TRBD1 for D (5 bases). Per germline, CDR1 MGHRA and CDR2 YSYEKL. The CDR3 consists of 15 residues. The ends were cut back, 8 bases at V and 2 bases at J, with 16 bases in the middle. CDR3 in amino acids: CASGDRSGTKNIQYF. Partial CDR3 DNA: TGCGCCAGCGGCGACAGATCTGGAACCAAAAACATT.

This clone was counted ten times or more. The CDR3 end lies 3 residues beyond the end of the read and is filled in from the germline J gene. The V gene is TRBV5-5, the J gene TRBJ1-1, with 7 bases aligning to TRBD1. Germline V gives CDR1 SGHKS, CDR2 YYEKEE (reference sequence). CDR3 length: 15 residues. J was trimmed by 5 bases and V by 2 bases; bases with no gene match: 9. CDR3 protein: CASSFPPDRTTEAFF. CDR3 DNA (partial): TGTGCCAGCAGCTTTCCCCCGGACAGGACGACTGAA.

The sample holds many counts of this clone. Read sequence stops 3 residues before the CDR3 end, and the germline J gene provides the missing end. V gene TRBV6-2 or TRBV6-3 combines with J gene TRBJ2-5; perhaps TRBD1 as D (6 bases). CDR3 size: 15 residues. Trimming stripped 0 bases from V and 2 bases from J, with 10 bases between. The germline gives CDR1 MNHEY, CDR2 SVGEGT. CDR3 bases read: TGTGCCAGCAGTTACTCCGGGACATTACAAGAGACC. Translating gives CASSYSGTLQET. The CDR3 reads in full as CASSYSGTLQETQYF.

This clone was detected a few times. The read is 3 residues too short to cover the CDR3 end, so that end is filled in from the germline J gene. V usage is TRBV20-1 and J usage is TRBJ2-7; 11 bases match TRBD1. The CDR3 has 13 residues. With 6 bases clipped from V and 4 bases from J, the junction kept 5 bases outside the gene matches. Germline V CDR1 and CDR2: DFQATT, SNEGSKA (reference sequence). CDR3 sequence: CSADRDRGYEQYF. The sequenced part of the CDR3 DNA is TGCAGTGCCGATCGGGACAGGGGGTACGAG.